This T cell receptor (beta chain) was sequenced in a study of cytomegalovirus exposure and HLA in healthy donors (dated by TCRdb to about 2017). Study-wide context: In an earlier analysis of around 540 of the donors, 250 to 350 Gb of sequence data and 100 million or so unique TCR beta sequences from about 179 million T cells were reported. An early release covering 550 to 700 HLA-typed donors comprised 250 to 350 gigabases of sequencing data and tens of millions of unique TCR sequences. Among the roughly 390 genotyped donors, approximately 77% belonged to the genetic ancestry cluster associated with self-reported Caucasian donors. The study was designed to test whether signatures of past pathogen exposure could be identified by cataloging public T cell receptors. The study profiled the T cell repertoires of fewer than 850 subjects by immunosequencing and related them to cytomegalovirus serostatus. In addition to the first cohort of about 650 subjects, a separate validation cohort of approximately 110 different subjects was used. High-throughput TCR immunosequencing, statistical association of individual TCRs with disease status, and machine learning were combined to predict cytomegalovirus infection status. In a later analysis, previously published TCR beta repertoires from 666 donors were re-analyzed and high-resolution HLA genotyping was added so that TCR occurrence patterns could be studied. In the later analysis, no new phenotypic data were used to find candidate immune exposures; instead, reliance was placed on TCR beta sequences and their occurrence across donors. In an earlier analysis of 500 to 650 of the donors, high-throughput TCR beta sequencing was used to judge whether each TCR beta V gene segment behaved as functional or pseudogenic. Donor age, sex, ethnicity and CMV serostatus were compiled together with the repertoire data. A later genetic analysis used genome-wide SNP genotypes for about 65% of the roughly 670 donors, treating that subset as a discovery cohort. All discovery cohort repertoires had been generated on a single sequencing platform. Both class I and class II loci were covered by HLA typing, at four-digit resolution. The number of typed donors differed by locus: about 620-640 for A, B, C, DRB1 and DQB1; 522 for DQA1; 606 for DPA1; and roughly 450 for DPB1. Roughly five DR-DQ haplotypes were treated as single units for association and clustering because of strong linkage in the cohort. Across roughly 420 genotyped donors of the cohort, an average of about 250,000 unique TCR beta nucleotide sequences per donor were sequenced, and about a sixth of those sequences were non-productive. The study at large found these results: A later analysis associated 15,000 to 20,000 TCR beta sequences with specific HLA alleles at a false discovery rate of 0.05. The authors suggested that the approach could potentially be generalized to other disease states and immunological phenotypes. A later genetic analysis reported fewer N-insertions in productive TCRs among donors in an Asian-associated ancestry cluster than the roughly 720-donor mean. A further reported finding was that TCR beta sequences accurately predicted the HLA-A and HLA-B alleles for most subjects in the first cohort. Cytomegalovirus status was reported to be diagnosed by the classifier with high specificity and sensitivity in both the original and validation cohorts. In this cohort, only TCR beta chains were sequenced, and detectable features were limited by the absence of alpha or paired-chain data. Because counts were too low, around 18 rarely observed V segments, including chromosome 9 orphons, were left out of the earlier analysis of 587 of the donors. For the cohort, immune exposure information was limited to CMV serostatus. A later analysis found that most CMV-associated TCR beta chains appeared HLA-restricted, with HLA associations seemingly driven largely by CMV exposure. In the study, 150 to 200 TCR beta chains were listed as associated with cytomegalovirus. Broadly in line with IMGT annotations, most TCR beta V segments showed up in productive rearrangements about 87% or about 30% of the time in an earlier analysis of about 500 of the donors. A later analysis found that HLA-associated TCR beta chains were more clonally expanded and had lower generation probabilities than equally common non-associated chains. Roughly uniform sequencing depth across donors was assumed in presence/absence analyses, although this assumption may not hold. According to a later analysis, parvovirus B19, influenza, CMV and Epstein-Barr virus appeared linked to several top co-occurrence clusters. Across donors, most TCR sequences were observed very rarely, whereas some public TCRs were present in many individuals. Three of the identified cytomegalovirus-associated TCR beta chains were confirmed in vitro to be specific for cytomegalovirus antigens. The sequencing pipeline was judged likely to have produced a cluster of highly shared sequence variants as a technical artifact. A later analysis found that TCR association rates varied across HLA loci, with DRB1 alleles showing the most associated TCRs and HLA-C alleles the fewest. Strong co-occurrence of HLA alleles, especially DR and DQ, made assigning TCR associations to individual alleles difficult. An association between a missense DCLRE1C variant and V-gene and J-gene trimming of TCR beta chains was found in a later genetic analysis and replicated in an independent cohort. Because HLA typing was missing for some donors at each locus, association tests included only the typed subset. Linkage disequilibrium might explain the correlated functional status among segregating V segments, but an unknown experimental factor could not be excluded.

Comments on this clone: Its antigen specificity is not known.

The cohort consisted of 666 healthy bone marrow donors. At the time of sampling, every cohort member was nominally healthy, though immune exposures that went unrecorded were likely present. The donor tested CMV seronegative and was one of the 352 seronegative cohort members. A peripheral blood sample was collected from each donor, and TCR beta sequencing was performed on peripheral blood mononuclear cells. The Qiagen DNeasy Blood Extraction Kit was used to extract genomic DNA from the blood cell samples. The library relied on the immunoSEQ multiplex PCR assay. For the multiplex PCR, a mixture combining 60 forward primers for TCR Vbeta segments and 13 reverse primers for TCR Jbeta segments was used. Amplification of the CDR3 region of rearranged TCR beta genes was performed with a multiplex PCR assay on genomic DNA. On the Illumina HiSeq System, the amplified TCR beta libraries were sequenced as 87-base-pair reads. Under the source paper's analysis protocol: Across the 700 or so repertoires, a later analysis counted around 80 million unique TCR beta chains, 9.5 million to 13 million of which were shared by at least two donors. A nearest-neighbor algorithm error-corrected the raw reads and collapsed the reads into unique sequences, merging closely related sequences to remove PCR and sequencing errors. To assign V, D and J gene segments, CDR3 sequences were aligned to IMGT reference sequences. For a sequence to be retained, a match of at least six nucleotides to both a V gene segment and a J gene segment was required. A rearrangement counted as productive if the CDR3 had no stop codons and remained in frame with V and J, and every other rearrangement counted as non-productive. CDR3 was defined according to IMGT convention as the region running from the second conserved V-encoded cysteine to the conserved J-encoded phenylalanine. Sequences without an unambiguous match to a single V gene segment were excluded from the earlier analysis of several hundred of the donors. An earlier analysis of about 590 of the donors classified V segments as functional when productive rearrangements were above 56.7% and as segregating when the standard deviation between donors was above 5%. A statistical classification framework was built for diagnosing cytomegalovirus status from the catalog of TCR beta chain sequences. A later analysis assigned V and J genes by comparing TCR nucleotide sequences with IMGT/GENE-DB human TR gene sequences. The TCRdist pipeline was used in a later analysis to assign CDR3 sequences and most-parsimonious VDJ recombination scenarios. In a later analysis, every TCR beta chain was defined by the combination of its CDR3 amino acid sequence and its V-gene family, and reads without a unique V-gene family were dropped. To address suspected cross-contamination and a sequencing artifact, a later analysis removed several hundred highly shared, low-generation-probability nucleotide sequences. For each public chain, a later analysis derived a clonal expansion index from normalized ranks of inferred template counts within each repertoire. Generation probabilities in a later analysis came from a VDJ recombination model fitted to out-of-frame rearrangements, and those results were checked against IGoR. In a later analysis, hypergeometric tests were used to score TCR-TCR, TCR-HLA and TCR-CMV co-occurrence, with a repertoire-size bias correction applied to TCR pairs. False discovery rates were estimated in a later analysis by permuting HLA or CMV assignments 20 times. In a later analysis, co-occurring TCRs were grouped using DBSCAN, and TCRdist sequence similarity was added for clustering within HLA-allele-positive subsets. Repertoires with fewer than 30,000 or more than 120,000 public chains were left out of co-occurrence clustering, as were about 5 repertoires with anomalous nucleotide sharing. TCRdb retrieved this table from immuneACCESS and kept in-frame rearrangements only. Not all clones are present; in checked studies, unresolved V genes account for under half, and no reason is known for the remainder. V and J calls and clone size come straight from that table; D and trimming were deduced from the DNA. The table for this sample records approximately 100,000 clones. The ten largest clones capture 3% to 3.5% of the sample.

Sequencing was done on a sample of PBMCs. The origin of this receptor is a man aged 40-49 years in good health and CMV-seronegative.

The CDR3 is CASSSQGQEQYF. The bases read TGTGCCAGCAGCTCACAGGGGCAGGAGCAGTACTTC. The sequence joins TRBV7-2 to TRBJ2-7; 7 middle bases align to TRBD1. CDR1 and CDR2 are read off the germline V gene as SGHTA and FQGNSA. From V the trimming removes 4 bases and from J it removes 7 bases, while the gene matches leave 4 bases of the junction unaccounted for. Spanning cysteine to phenylalanine, the CDR3 consists of 12 amino acids. Only CDR3 DNA is held: 36 bases, read in frame from base 1.